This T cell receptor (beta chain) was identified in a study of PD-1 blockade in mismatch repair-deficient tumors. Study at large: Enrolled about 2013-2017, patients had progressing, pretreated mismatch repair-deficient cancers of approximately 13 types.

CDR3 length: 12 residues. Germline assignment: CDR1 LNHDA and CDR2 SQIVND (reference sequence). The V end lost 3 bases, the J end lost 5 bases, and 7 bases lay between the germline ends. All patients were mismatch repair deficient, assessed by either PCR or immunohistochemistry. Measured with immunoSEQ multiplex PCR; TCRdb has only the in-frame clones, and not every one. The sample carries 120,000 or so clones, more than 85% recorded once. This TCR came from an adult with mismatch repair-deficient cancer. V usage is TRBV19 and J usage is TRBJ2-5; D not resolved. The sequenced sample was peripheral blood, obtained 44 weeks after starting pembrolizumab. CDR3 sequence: CASSIEKETQYF. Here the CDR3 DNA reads TGTGCCAGTAGTATTGAGAAGGAGACCCAGTACTTC.